The source of this TCR beta chain is a study of T cells in Graves' hyperthyroidism and ophthalmopathy. Study context: It was at initial diagnosis, before any treatment, that peripheral blood was collected.

Orbital computed tomography and thyroid ultrasound, together with serum TRAb and thyroxine and clinical symptoms, were used for diagnoses. It was less than 13 ml of fresh peripheral blood that supplied the PBMCs. What was amplified from RNA transcripts were TCR beta CDR3 regions. RT-PCR in the first round (using the HTBI primer set) targeted the TCR CDR3. MiXCR, applied by TCRdb to the multiplex PCR reads, yields one record per CDR3 protein. Among hundreds of thousands of distinct CDR3 sequences listed, approximately 15% were seen once. This TCR derives from a woman between 50 and 59 years old with Graves' ophthalmopathy. The sequenced sample consisted of blood.

CDR3 nucleotides: TGTGCCAGCAGTAACAGGGGTTTTACCGGGGAGCTGTTTTTT. It codes for CASSNRGFTGELFF. This chain connects TRBV6-1 to TRBJ2-2; 7 positions agree with TRBD1. The CDR3 sequence is 14 residues long. Germline loops: CDR1 MNHNS, CDR2 SASEGT. V lost 5 bases to trimming and J lost 5 bases; unmatched junction nucleotides: 5.